This T cell receptor beta chain was identified during a study of T cell repertoires in cytomegalovirus infection. At the level of the study: A matching HLA type, together with CMV infection, was signaled by public TCR beta signatures.

Notes on the study in general: Carriage of CMV together with the relevant HLA was identifiable through cumulative public TCR beta family frequency. The ex vivo response was dominated by HLA-C-restricted CMV-specific TCR beta clonotypes.

This clonotype was observed once. Its antigen is as yet unknown. This sequence may be a read error, since a much larger clone differs from it by one base. The CDR3 is 14 residues long. Germline V gene data show CDR1 as SGHKS and CDR2 as YYEKEE (reference sequence). MiXCR was run by TCRdb on the reads, yielding one entry per CDR3 protein. The sample lists under 250,000 distinct CDR3 sequences, around 6.6% occurring once. The chain combines TRBV5-5 with TRBJ1-1; D is ambiguous. Sequenced: PBMCs. This TCR came from a human donor in good health (CMV status not recorded). Some clones in this sample may be carry-over from other donors' samples. CDR3 nucleotide sequence: TGTGCCAGCGGCTTGCTAACACCGGGGACTGAAGCTTTCTTT. Translating gives CASGLLTPGTEAFF.